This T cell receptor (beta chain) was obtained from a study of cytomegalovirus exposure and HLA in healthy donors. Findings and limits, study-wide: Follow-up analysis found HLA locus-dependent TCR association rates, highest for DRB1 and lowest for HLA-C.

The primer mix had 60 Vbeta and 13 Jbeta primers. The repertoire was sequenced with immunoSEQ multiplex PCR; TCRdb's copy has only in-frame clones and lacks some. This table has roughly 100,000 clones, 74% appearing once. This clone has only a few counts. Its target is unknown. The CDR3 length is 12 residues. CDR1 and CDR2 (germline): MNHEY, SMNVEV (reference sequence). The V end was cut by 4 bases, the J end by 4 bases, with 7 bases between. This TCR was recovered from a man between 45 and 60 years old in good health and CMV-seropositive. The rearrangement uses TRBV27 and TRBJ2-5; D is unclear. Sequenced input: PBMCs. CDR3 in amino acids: CASSSPRETQYF. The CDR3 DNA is TGTGCCAGCAGTTCCCCCCGAGAGACCCAGTACTTC.